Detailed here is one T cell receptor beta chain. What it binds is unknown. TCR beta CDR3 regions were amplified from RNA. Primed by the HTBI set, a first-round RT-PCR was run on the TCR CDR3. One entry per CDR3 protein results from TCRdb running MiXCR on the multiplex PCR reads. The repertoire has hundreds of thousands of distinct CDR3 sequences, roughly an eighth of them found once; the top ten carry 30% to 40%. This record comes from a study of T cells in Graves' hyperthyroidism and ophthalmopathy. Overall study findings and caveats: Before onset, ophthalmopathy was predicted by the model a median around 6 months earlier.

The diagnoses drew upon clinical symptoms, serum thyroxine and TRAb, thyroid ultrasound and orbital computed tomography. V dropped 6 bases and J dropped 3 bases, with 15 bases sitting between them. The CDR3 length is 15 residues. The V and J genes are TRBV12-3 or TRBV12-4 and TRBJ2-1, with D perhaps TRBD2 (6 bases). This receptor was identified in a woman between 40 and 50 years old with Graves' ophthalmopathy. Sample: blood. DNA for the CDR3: TGTGCCAGCAGCCCGATTGGGGGGAACTACAATGAGCAGTTCTTC. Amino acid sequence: CASSPIGGNYNEQFF.